A single sample gave rise to the 30 T cell receptor beta chains below, sequenced in a study of blood T cell repertoires in COVID-19. Clones were sequenced by immunoSEQ multiplex PCR, and TCRdb holds only the in-frame ones, with some missing. The sample lists roughly 57,000 clones, more than 90% occurring once. Specimen: peripheral blood. The source of these receptors is a human donor in a cohort sampled during active COVID-19.

The gene calls are TRBV2 and TRBJ1-2, with 7 bases matching TRBD1. The CDR3 covers 13 residues. With 11 bases clipped from V and 4 bases from J, the junction kept 10 bases outside the gene matches. Germline V lookup: CDR1 SNHLY, CDR2 FYNNEI. CDR3 protein: CAGAGGKGYGYTF. Written as DNA, the CDR3 is TGTGCCGGGGCAGGGGGGAAGGGCTATGGCTACACCTTC.

This chain connects TRBV5-4 to TRBJ1-6; 10 nucleotides align to TRBD1. V was clipped by 0 bases and J by 5 bases; unmatched bases: 2. The CDR3 sequence is 16 residues long. Per germline, CDR1 SGHNT and CDR2 YYREEE (reference sequence). CDR3 sequence: CASSLGQGANNSPLHF. As DNA, the CDR3 is TGTGCCAGCAGCTTGGGACAGGGGGCGAATAATTCACCCCTCCACTTT.

This chain links TRBV4-3 with TRBJ1-1; D is ambiguous. The CDR3 is 15 amino acids. Germline V gives CDR1 LGHNA, CDR2 YSLEER. Trimming removed 1 base from V and 8 bases from J, with 17 bases in between. CDR3 sequence: CASSQALARGYEAFF. The CDR3, as DNA: TGCGCCAGCAGCCAAGCATTAGCCAGAGGGTACGAAGCTTTCTTT.

J is TRBJ2-5 and V is TRBV9; TRBD2 is a possible D gene (6 bases). The CDR3 totals 15 residues. Per the germline V gene, CDR1 is SGDLS and CDR2 is YYNGEE. Trimming cost V 0 bases and J 1 base, with 10 bases left between them. DNA for the CDR3: TGTGCCAGCAGCGTAGGGGGACTGTTCCAAGAGACCCAGTACTTC. Its protein is CASSVGGLFQETQYF.

The chain uses TRBV6-1 and TRBJ2-7; D not resolved. Trimming left V 8 bases short and J 1 base short, with 12 bases between. CDR1 MNHNS and CDR2 SASEGT come from the germline V gene. This CDR3 contains 13 residues. This CDR3 is CASRGPRSYEQYV. The CDR3 bases are TGTGCCAGCCGTGGCCCCAGGTCCTACGAGCAGTACGTC.

V usage is TRBV2 and J usage is TRBJ1-1; 8 bases fit TRBD1. The CDR3 is 13 amino acids. The germline V gene has CDR1 SNHLY and CDR2 FYNNEI. Trimming removed 10 bases from V and 4 bases from J; junction bases left unmatched: 8. CDR3 in amino acids: CATTQGQVTEAFF. CDR3 coding DNA: TGTGCCACGACACAGGGACAGGTCACTGAAGCTTTCTTT. Using reference TRBV2 and TRBJ1-1 for the parts outside the CDR3, the full variable domain is EPEVTQTPSHQVTQMGQEVILRCVPISNHLYFYWYRQILGQKVEFLVSFYNNEISEKSEIFDDQFSVERPDGSNFTLKIRSTKLEDSAMYFCATTQGQVTEAFFGQGTRLTVV.

The chain joins TRBV5-1 to TRBJ1-5; maybe TRBD1 (5 bases). This CDR3 is 18 amino acids long. V gave up 6 bases and J gave up 5 bases, with 27 bases separating them. CDR1 and CDR2 from the germline V gene are SGHRS and YFSETQ. The CDR3 sequence: CASTFEGAGMSRDQPQHF. CDR3 in DNA: TGCGCCAGCACCTTCGAAGGGGCAGGGATGAGTAGGGATCAGCCCCAGCATTTT.

This clone was detected once. The junction does not match germline at one end; this may be a read error. Here the CDR3 DNA reads TGTGCCAGTAGAATAGGGGGGGAGAACACTGAAGCTTTCTTT. Protein sequence: CASRIGGENTEAFF. This sequence joins TRBV19 and TRBJ1-1; TRBD1 might be the D (6 bases). Germline lookup yields CDR1 LNHDA and CDR2 SQIVND (reference sequence). CDR3 length: 14 amino acids. Supplemented by reference TRBV19 and TRBJ1-1, the full variable domain reads DGGITQSPKYLFRKEGQNVTLSCEQNLNHDAMYWYRQDPGQGLRLIYYSQIVNDFQKGDIAEGYSVSREKKESFPLTVTSAQKNPTAFYLCASRIGGENTEAFFGQGTRLTVV.

The rearrangement joins TRBV19 to TRBJ1-5; 8 bases align to TRBD1. Per the germline V gene, CDR1 is LNHDA and CDR2 is SQIVND (reference sequence). The junction had 8 bases not matched to a gene; V was cut back by 5 bases and J by 5 bases. The CDR3 consists of 15 residues. The CDR3 bases are TGTGCCAGTAGTCCGTGGACAGGGCGAGATCAGCCCCAGCATTTT. This sequence encodes CASSPWTGRDQPQHF.

V gene TRBV2 combines with J gene TRBJ2-7, with D possibly being TRBD2 (5 bases). V lost 6 bases and J lost 3, with 15 bases in between. This CDR3 region has 14 residues. From germline, CDR1 is SNHLY and CDR2 FYNNEI. The CDR3, as DNA: TGTGCCAGCAGCCCCGACGGGGTGGACTACGAGCAGTACTTC. It translates to CASSPDGVDYEQYF.

The chain is built from TRBV24-1 and TRBJ2-2; 8 bases align to TRBD1. CDR3 length equals 15 residues. V lost 6 bases and J lost 6; bases outside the gene matches: 8. CDR1 KGHDR and CDR2 SFDVKD come from the germline V gene. The CDR3 nucleotides read TGTGCCACCAGTTCGTCCAGGGGGCCAGCCGGGGAGCTGTTTTTT. It encodes CATSSSRGPAGELFF.

The chain carries TRBV20-1 and TRBJ2-5; 9 bases agree with TRBD2. In germline, CDR1 is DFQATT, CDR2 SNEGSKA (reference sequence). The CDR3 sequence is 14 residues long. Unmatched junction bases numbered 4, after V lost 3 bases and J lost 2 bases. CDR3 residues: CSASRLAGQETQYF. The CDR3 nucleotides read TGCAGTGCTAGTCGCCTAGCGGGGCAAGAGACCCAGTACTTC.

The chain recombines TRBV7-6 with TRBJ1-2; no firm D call. Germline loops: CDR1 SGHVS, CDR2 FNYEAQ. The ends were cut back, 2 bases at V and 6 bases at J, with 22 bases in the middle. The CDR3 length is 17 residues. The CDR3, as DNA: TGTGCCAGCAGCTTACTTTATTTACCAACAATAAGTGATGGCTACACCTTC. Amino acids: CASSLLYLPTISDGYTF.

The chain uses TRBV5-6 and TRBJ1-2; the D gene is possibly TRBD1 (6 bases). V was trimmed by 4 bases and J by 4 bases, leaving 17 bases between them. The CDR3 has 15 residues. Germline values: CDR1 SGHDT, CDR2 YYEEEE. In DNA form, the CDR3 reads TGTGCCAGCAGCCGGGGGGCAGGACTGGGCTATGGCTACACCTTC. As protein: CASSRGAGLGYGYTF.

V gene TRBV19 combines with J gene TRBJ2-7, with D perhaps matching TRBD2 (6 bases). Germline lookup yields CDR1 LNHDA and CDR2 SQIVND (reference sequence). Trimming pared 3 bases from V and 4 bases from J, leaving 13 bases between. This CDR3 region has 14 residues. CDR3 bases: TGTGCCAGTAGTATCGGTCCAGGGAGGTACGAGCAGTACTTC. Its translation is CASSIGPGRYEQYF. The full variable domain, its missing parts supplied by reference TRBV19 and TRBJ2-7, is DGGITQSPKYLFRKEGQNVTLSCEQNLNHDAMYWYRQDPGQGLRLIYYSQIVNDFQKGDIAEGYSVSREKKESFPLTVTSAQKNPTAFYLCASSIGPGRYEQYFGPGTRLTVT.

The genes are TRBV6-2 or TRBV6-3 and TRBJ2-5, with unresolved D. Trimming stripped 6 bases from V and 2 bases from J, with 13 bases between. CDR1 is MNHEY and CDR2 is SVGEGT in the germline V gene. This CDR3 comprises 14 residues. CDR3 region: CASSHAFKQETQYF. The CDR3 DNA follows: TGTGCCAGCAGCCACGCGTTTAAGCAAGAGACCCAGTACTTC.

The rearrangement uses TRBV6-2 or TRBV6-3 and TRBJ2-7, with 9 bases fitting TRBD1. J was trimmed by 5 bases and V by 5 bases; bases with no gene match: 4. This CDR3 comprises 13 residues. Germline CDR1 and CDR2: MNHEY and SVGEGT. The chain's CDR3 is CASSGTGRDEQYV. Written as DNA, the CDR3 is TGTGCCAGCAGTGGGACAGGGAGGGACGAGCAGTACGTC.

The J gene is TRBJ1-5, the V gene TRBV19; no firm D call. From germline, CDR1 is LNHDA and CDR2 SQIVND (reference sequence). Trimming took off 5 bases at V and 4 bases at J, with 9 bases between the two ends. The CDR3 sequence is 13 residues long. The DNA of the CDR3 is TGTGCCAGTAGTTGGGCAGATAATCAGCCCCAGCATTTT. This codes for CASSWADNQPQHF.

The J gene is TRBJ2-1, the V gene TRBV3-1 (or the pseudogene TRBV3-2); D is undetermined. Germline CDR1 is LGHDT and CDR2 is YNNKEL (reference sequence). This CDR3 spans 15 amino acids. The V end was cut by 1 base, the J end by 0 bases, with 7 bases between. The CDR3 DNA is TGTGCCAGCAGCCAAGGGCGGCTCTCCTACAATGAGCAGTTCTTC. This translates into CASSQGRLSYNEQFF.

The J gene is TRBJ1-1, the V gene TRBV9; D is possibly TRBD1 (6 bases). The germline V and J ends were trimmed by 1 base and 4 bases, with 20 bases remaining between them. Germline CDR1 SGDLS, CDR2 YYNGEE. The CDR3 extends over 17 amino acids. CDR3: CASSVRPTQGYPTEAFF. CDR3 DNA sequence: TGTGCCAGCAGCGTACGCCCTACACAGGGTTACCCCACTGAAGCTTTCTTT.

The rearrangement joins TRBV5-4 to TRBJ2-7; TRBD2 is a possible D gene (7 bases). The CDR3 runs to 16 residues. In germline, CDR1 is SGHNT, CDR2 YYREEE (reference sequence). V was trimmed by 2 bases and J by 2 bases, leaving 17 bases between them. The CDR3 reads CASSLRLGGEPYEQYV. The CDR3 nucleotides are TGTGCCAGCAGCTTAAGGTTAGGGGGGGAACCCTACGAGCAGTACGTC.

The J gene is TRBJ1-5, the V gene TRBV7-8; 7 nucleotides agree with TRBD1. Germline values: CDR1 SGHVS, CDR2 FQNEAQ. V shed 4 bases, J shed 3 bases, and the junction held 9 bases outside the gene matches. CDR3 length equals 16 residues. The CDR3 DNA sequence: TGTGCCAGCAGCTCAACGAGGACAGGTCCCAATCAGCCCCAGCATTTT. Its translation is CASSSTRTGPNQPQHF.

The CDR3 sequence: CASSPLYPTYEQYV. DNA for the CDR3: TGTGCCAGCTCTCCCCTCTATCCCACCTACGAGCAGTACGTC. The chain uses TRBV27 and TRBJ2-7, with unresolved D. Germline CDR1 and CDR2: MNHEY and SMNVEV (reference sequence). The CDR3 consists of 14 residues. Trimming took off 8 bases at V and 2 bases at J, with 16 bases between the two ends.

The V and J genes are TRBV6-2 or TRBV6-3 and TRBJ2-2, with D hard to call. This CDR3 has 16 residues. V lost 0 bases and J 5 bases, leaving 13 bases between the germline ends. CDR1 is MNHEY and CDR2 is SVGEGT in the germline V gene. CDR3: CASSYSRQILTGELFF. The DNA for the CDR3 is TGTGCCAGCAGTTACTCGAGGCAGATTTTAACCGGGGAGCTGTTTTTT.

The chain uses TRBV28 and TRBJ2-1, with D unresolved. CDR3 length equals 14 residues. Germline V gene lookup returns CDR1 MDHEN and CDR2 SYDVKM. V was trimmed by 1 base and J by 8 bases, leaving 12 bases between them. The CDR3 region has the DNA TGTGCCAGCAGTTTATCCCATACTATGGATGAGCAGTTCTTC. It is translated as CASSLSHTMDEQFF. The entire variable domain, with the rest obtained from reference TRBV28 and TRBJ2-1, is as follows: DVKVTQSSRYLVKRTGEKVFLECVQDMDHENMFWYRQDPGLGLRLIYFSYDVKMKEKGDIPEGYSVSREKKERFSLILESASTNQTSMYLCASSLSHTMDEQFFGPGTRLTVL.

CDR3 sequence: CASSIGRLNTEAFF. In nucleotides, the CDR3 is TGTGCCAGTAGTATAGGGAGACTGAACACTGAAGCTTTCTTT. The chain couples TRBV19 to TRBJ1-1, with D uncertain. This CDR3 region has 14 residues. V lost 1 base, J lost 0 bases, and 6 bases lay in between. The V gene's germline CDR1 is LNHDA and CDR2 SQIVND (reference sequence).

The CDR3 protein is CASSTRRVVDTEAFF. The CDR3 bases are TGTGCCAGTAGTACACGCAGGGTCGTGGACACTGAAGCTTTCTTT. This chain joins TRBV19 and TRBJ1-1; TRBD1 is a possible D gene (5 bases). Germline lookup yields CDR1 LNHDA and CDR2 SQIVND (reference sequence). V lost 4 bases and J lost 3, with 15 bases in between. This CDR3 has 15 residues.

V and J are TRBV30 and TRBJ1-5, with D uncertain. The CDR3 runs to 12 residues. Germline CDR1 is GTSNPN and CDR2 is SVGIG (reference sequence). V was trimmed by 2 bases and J by 7 bases, leaving 9 bases between them. Written as DNA, the CDR3 is TGTGCCTGGAGTCAGTCGGGGCAGCCCCAGCATTTT. It translates to CAWSQSGQPQHF.

The chain links TRBV15 to TRBJ2-7; D is possibly TRBD2 (6 bases). Germline V lookup: CDR1 LNHNV, CDR2 YYDKDF (reference sequence). Trimming shortened V by 9 bases and J by 3 bases, and 12 bases separated the two germline ends. This CDR3 has 12 residues. The DNA of the CDR3 is TGTGCCACACGGGAGCACGGCTACGAGCAGTACTTC. Protein: CATREHGYEQYF.

The J gene is TRBJ2-3, the V gene TRBV27, with 10 bases identical to TRBD2. Looked up from germline, CDR1 is MNHEY and CDR2 is SMNVEV (reference sequence). With 11 bases clipped from V and 1 base from J, the junction kept 27 bases outside the gene matches. The CDR3 totals 21 residues. This chain's CDR3 is CASQTYRFASGGAGGTDTQYF. The DNA for the CDR3 is TGTGCCTCCCAAACGTACCGTTTTGCGAGCGGGGGGGCTGGTGGCACAGATACGCAGTATTTT.